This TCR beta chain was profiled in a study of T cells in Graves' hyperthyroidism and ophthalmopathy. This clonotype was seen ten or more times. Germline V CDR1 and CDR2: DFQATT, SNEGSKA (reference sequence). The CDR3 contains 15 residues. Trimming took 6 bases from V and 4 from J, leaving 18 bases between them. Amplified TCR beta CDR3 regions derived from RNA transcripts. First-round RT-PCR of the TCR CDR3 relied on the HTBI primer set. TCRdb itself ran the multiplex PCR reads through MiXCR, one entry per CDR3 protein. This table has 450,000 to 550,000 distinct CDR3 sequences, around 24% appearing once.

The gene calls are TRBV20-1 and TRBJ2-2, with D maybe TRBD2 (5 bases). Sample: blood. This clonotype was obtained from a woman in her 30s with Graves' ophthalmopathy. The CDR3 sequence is CSARRALTLTGELFF. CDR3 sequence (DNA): TGCAGTGCCAGGCGGGCACTCACCCTCACCGGGGAGCTGTTTTTT.